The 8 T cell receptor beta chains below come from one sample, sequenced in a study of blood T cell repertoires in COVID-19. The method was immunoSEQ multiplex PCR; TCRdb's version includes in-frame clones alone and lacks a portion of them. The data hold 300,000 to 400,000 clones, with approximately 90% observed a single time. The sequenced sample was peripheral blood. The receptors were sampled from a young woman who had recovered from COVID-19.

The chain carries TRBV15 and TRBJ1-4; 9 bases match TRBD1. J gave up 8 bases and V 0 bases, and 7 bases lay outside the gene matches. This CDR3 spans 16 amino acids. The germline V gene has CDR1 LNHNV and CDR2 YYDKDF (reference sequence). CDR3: CATSRDGGQGSEKLFF. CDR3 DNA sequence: TGTGCCACCAGCAGAGATGGGGGACAGGGTAGCGAAAAACTGTTTTTT.

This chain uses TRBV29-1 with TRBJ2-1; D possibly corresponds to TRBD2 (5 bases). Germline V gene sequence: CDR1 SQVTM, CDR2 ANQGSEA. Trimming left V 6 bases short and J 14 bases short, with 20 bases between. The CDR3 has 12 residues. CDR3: CSVSPSSLEEFF. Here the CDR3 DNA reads TGCAGCGTCTCACCATCATCGCTGGAGGAGTTCTTC.

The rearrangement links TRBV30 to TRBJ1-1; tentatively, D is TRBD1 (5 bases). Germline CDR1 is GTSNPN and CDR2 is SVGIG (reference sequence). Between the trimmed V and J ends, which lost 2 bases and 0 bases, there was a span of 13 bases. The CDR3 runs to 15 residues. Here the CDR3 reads CAWSQRGVLNTEAFF. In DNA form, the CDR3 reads TGTGCCTGGAGTCAACGGGGGGTTTTGAACACTGAAGCTTTCTTT.

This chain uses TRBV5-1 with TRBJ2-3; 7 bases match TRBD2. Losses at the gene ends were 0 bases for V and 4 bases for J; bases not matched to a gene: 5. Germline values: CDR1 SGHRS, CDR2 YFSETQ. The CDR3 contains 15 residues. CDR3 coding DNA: TGCGCCAGCAGCTTGGATCGGAGCGGGGCAGATACGCAGTATTTT. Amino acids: CASSLDRSGADTQYF.

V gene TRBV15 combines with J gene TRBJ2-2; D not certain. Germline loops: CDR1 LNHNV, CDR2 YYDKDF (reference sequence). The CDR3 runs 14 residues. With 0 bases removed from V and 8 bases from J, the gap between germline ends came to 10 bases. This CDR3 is CATSRDRSAGELFF. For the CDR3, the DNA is TGTGCCACCAGCAGAGACAGGTCCGCAGGGGAGCTGTTTTTT. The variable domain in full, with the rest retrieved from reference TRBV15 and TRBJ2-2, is DAMVIQNPRYQVTQFGKPVTLSCSQTLNHNVMYWYQQKSSQAPKLLFHYYDKDFNNEADTPDNFQSRRPNTSFCFLDIRSPGLGDTAMYLCATSRDRSAGELFFGEGSRLTVL.

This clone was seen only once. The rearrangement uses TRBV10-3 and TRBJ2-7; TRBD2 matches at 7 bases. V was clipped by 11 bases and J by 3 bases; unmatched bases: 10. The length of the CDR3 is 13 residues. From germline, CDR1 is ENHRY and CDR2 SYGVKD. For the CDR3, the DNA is TGTGCCGCGACGCGGGGGATCGGCTACGAGCAGTACGTC. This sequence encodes CAATRGIGYEQYV.

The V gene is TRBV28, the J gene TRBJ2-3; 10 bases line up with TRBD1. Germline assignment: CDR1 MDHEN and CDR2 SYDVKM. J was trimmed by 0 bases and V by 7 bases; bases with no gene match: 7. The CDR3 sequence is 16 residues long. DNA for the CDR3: TGTGCCAGCACCTATGGGGACAGGGGAAGCACAGATACGCAGTATTTT. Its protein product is CASTYGDRGSTDTQYF.

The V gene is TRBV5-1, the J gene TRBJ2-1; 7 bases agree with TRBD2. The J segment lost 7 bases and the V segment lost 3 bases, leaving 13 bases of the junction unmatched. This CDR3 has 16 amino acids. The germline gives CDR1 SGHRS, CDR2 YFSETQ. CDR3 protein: CASSSAGWEGLNEQFF. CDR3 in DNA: TGCGCCAGCAGCTCTGCGGGGTGGGAGGGCCTGAATGAGCAGTTCTTC.